This T cell receptor (beta chain) is drawn from a study of blood T cell repertoires in COVID-19 (dated by TCRdb to the early 2020s). Background for the entire study: Collaborator samples came from the United States, Italy and Spain and covered acute and convalescent phases of COVID-19. The prospective study material was composed of cDNA or gDNA derived from T cells, B-cell-depleted T cells, or PBMCs. Subjects who had been exposed to COVID-19, were actively infected with it, or had recovered from it provided the deeply sampled blood TCRbeta repertoires that made up the dataset. The repertoires were made available in a free public database intended to serve as a resource for research on the immune response to SARS-CoV-2. The sample metadata nearly always contained a de-identified subject ID, COVID-19 status, age in years and sex. Where HLA class I and class II types were available, the types were taken from metadata supplied by the sample provider, not from assay-based typing. The samples were drawn from the first 160 participants of the ongoing ImmuneRACE study and from 950 to 1,500 subjects provided by 6 global collaborators.

Sequences MNHEY (CDR1) and SMNVEV (CDR2) are obtained from the germline V gene (reference sequence). V is pruned by 5 bases and J by 4 bases, leaving 12 bases of the junction without a gene match. Its CDR3 holds 16 amino acids, cysteine through phenylalanine. Solely the CDR3 DNA is kept, with 48 bases framed from the first base. About this clone: No cognate antigen has been identified for it. Base qualities are not at hand, and no much larger clone is one base apart.

Paper-wide results and their limitations: The amount of clinical and demographic metadata varied by source and participant and was provided uncurated.

TCRbeta CDR3 regions were amplified from genomic DNA using the immunoSEQ Assay, a bias-controlled multiplex PCR. The authors' pipeline ran thus. Within the assay, amplification of reference gene primers was used to estimate how many nucleated cells each sample contained. Sequence reads were collapsed and filtered to measure the absolute abundance of every unique TCRbeta CDR3 rearrangement. For each sample, productive Simpson clonality was calculated as the square root of Simpson's diversity index across productive rearrangements. This immuneACCESS table, as held by TCRdb, lists in-frame sequences with V and J called but not all clones. Of the missing ones, under half trace to an unresolved V gene in checked studies; the others have no known cause. Clone size and V and J calls were adopted from that table, with D and trimming inferred from the DNA. The sample table records tens of thousands of clones; 65% to 85% of these occur just once. About 6% of the sample is taken by the ten largest.

Whole blood was collected in K2EDTA tubes by collaborating institutions according to the institutions' own protocols. For TCRbeta analysis, collaborators shipped samples in one of three forms: frozen whole blood, isolated PBMCs, or DNA extracted from either of those sample types. This chain joins TRBV27 to TRBJ1-2; 8 bases in the junction line up with TRBD1. Material for sequencing was peripheral blood. This TCR came from a woman aged 45-60 years with active or convalescent COVID-19. The CDR3 amino acid sequence is: CASSTGQGGSLYGYTF. The DNA is TGTGCCAGCAGTACAGGACAGGGAGGTTCCCTCTATGGCTACACCTTC.